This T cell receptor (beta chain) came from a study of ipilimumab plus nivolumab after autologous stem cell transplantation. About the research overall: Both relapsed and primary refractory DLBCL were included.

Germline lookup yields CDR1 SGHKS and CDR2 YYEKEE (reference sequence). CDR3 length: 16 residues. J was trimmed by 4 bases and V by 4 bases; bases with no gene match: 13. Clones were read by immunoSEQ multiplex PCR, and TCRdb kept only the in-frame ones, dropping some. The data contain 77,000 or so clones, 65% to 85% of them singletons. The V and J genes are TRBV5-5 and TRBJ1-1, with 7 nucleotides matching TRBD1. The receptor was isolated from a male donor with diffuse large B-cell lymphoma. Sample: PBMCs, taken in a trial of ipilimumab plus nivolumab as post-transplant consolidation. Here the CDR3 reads CASSVEGARFVTEAFF. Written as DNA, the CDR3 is TGTGCCAGCAGCGTCGAGGGGGCCAGGTTCGTCACTGAAGCTTTCTTT.